The clone carrying this TCR beta chain was counted only a few times. Its specificity is not known. The CDR3 extends over 18 amino acids. Germline V gene lookup returns CDR1 MGHRA and CDR2 YSYEKL. Trimming cost V 3 bases and J 3 bases; bases outside gene matches: 14. The study used a library that attached unique molecular identifiers to individual cDNA molecules. TCRdb called the RACE reads again in MiXCR, with one record for every CDR3 protein. The table lists about 47,000 distinct CDR3 sequences, about 4% of them singletons, with 5% to 7% in the top ten. This sample stems from a study of human T cells and chemical hapten exposure. Study in general: Small volume differences among pooled libraries mainly caused per-sample TCR yield variation. General study points: Sensitizing to DPC left TCRs with a frequency above 1 in 1000 unaltered.

The time point here: healthy volunteer bleed at 6 weeks. Total RNA was isolated from whole blood that had not been fractionated. The V call is TRBV4-1, the J call TRBJ1-3, with 7 bases that match TRBD1. The receptor was isolated from a human donor in good health. Some clones in this sample may be carry-over from other donors' samples. The specimen sequenced was whole blood. CDR3 amino acids: CASSHPLNWDRGGNTIYF. The DNA for the CDR3 is TGCGCCAGCAGCCACCCTCTGAATTGGGACAGAGGTGGAAACACCATATATTTT.